A selection of T cell receptor beta chains follows, all from one sample in a study of blood T cells in healthy people across ages. From the 5' RACE reads, TCRdb called clonotypes with MiXCR, one entry per CDR3 protein. Here the sample spans around 1.5 million distinct CDR3 sequences, roughly 32% being singletons. The sequenced material came from blood. The receptor set was obtained from a woman in her twenties or thirties in good health. CDR3s include the opening cysteine and the closing phenylalanine or tryptophan. Fields, in order: V gene, clone size, D gene, J gene, CDR3 protein, CDR3 DNA. D genes are given only for firm matches. Not all rows give a size; the values are once, few, many and, for expanded clones, a class.

v_gene: TRBV29-1; abundance: .; d_gene: .; j_gene: TRBJ1-2; CDR3aa: CSGAMGDYGYTF; CDR3nt: TGCAGCGGTGCTATGGGGGACTATGGCTACACCTTC
v_gene: TRBV7-3; abundance: many; d_gene: .; j_gene: TRBJ1-2; CDR3aa: CASGDGYGYTF; CDR3nt: TGTGCCAGCGGCGACGGCTATGGCTACACCTTC
v_gene: TRBV4-2; abundance: .; d_gene: TRBD2; j_gene: TRBJ2-1; CDR3aa: CASSRELLAGDEQFF; CDR3nt: TGTGCCAGCAGCCGAGAGTTACTAGCGGGAGACGAGCAGTTCTTC
v_gene: TRBV18; abundance: .; d_gene: TRBD1; j_gene: TRBJ2-1; CDR3aa: CASSPPWTGENEQFF; CDR3nt: TGTGCCAGCTCACCACCATGGACAGGGGAAAATGAGCAGTTCTTC
v_gene: TRBV28; abundance: .; d_gene: TRBD1; j_gene: TRBJ1-2; CDR3aa: CASSIRQGGGYTF; CDR3nt: TGTGCCAGCAGTATCCGACAGGGCGGCGGCTACACCTTC
v_gene: TRBV20-1; abundance: .; d_gene: .; j_gene: TRBJ2-3; CDR3aa: CSARPTSTDTQYF; CDR3nt: TGCAGTGCTCGGCCGACGAGCACAGATACGCAGTATTTT
v_gene: TRBV7-6; abundance: many; d_gene: .; j_gene: TRBJ2-7; CDR3aa: CASSLGTVDYEQYF; CDR3nt: TGCGCCAGCAGCTTGGGGACGGTAGACTACGAGCAGTACTTC
v_gene: TRBV2; abundance: few; d_gene: .; j_gene: TRBJ2-5; CDR3aa: CASRVGGTPETQYF; CDR3nt: TGTGCCAGCCGAGTCGGGGGCACCCCAGAGACCCAGTACTTC
v_gene: TRBV20-1; abundance: .; d_gene: TRBD2; j_gene: TRBJ2-7; CDR3aa: CSAGPAGGRLPYF; CDR3nt: TGCAGTGCAGGACCAGCGGGAGGCCGTCTACCGTACTTC
v_gene: TRBV12-3/TRBV12-4; abundance: .; d_gene: TRBD1; j_gene: TRBJ2-6; CDR3aa: CASSLVPKLGQAFSGANVLTF; CDR3nt: TGTGCCAGCAGTTTAGTACCTAAGTTGGGACAGGCCTTCTCTGGGGCCAACGTCCTGACTTTC
v_gene: TRBV11-2; abundance: .; d_gene: .; j_gene: TRBJ2-5; CDR3aa: CASSLESRGSWTQYF; CDR3nt: TGTGCCAGCAGCTTAGAGAGCAGGGGCTCCTGGACCCAGTACTTC
v_gene: TRBV9; abundance: once; d_gene: TRBD1; j_gene: TRBJ1-2; CDR3aa: CASSPIIGTEKYGYTF; CDR3nt: TGTGCCAGCAGCCCTATAATCGGGACAGAGAAATATGGCTACACCTTC
v_gene: TRBV25-1; abundance: .; d_gene: TRBD2; j_gene: TRBJ2-3; CDR3aa: CASSAAGGYPDTQYF; CDR3nt: TGTGCCAGCAGTGCAGCGGGAGGGTATCCAGATACGCAGTATTTT